A selection of T cell receptor beta chains follows, all from one sample in a study of T-cell reconstitution after alpha-beta-depleted transplantation in children. TCRdb called the PCR reads again in MiXCR, with one record for every CDR3 protein. The sample lists 610,000 or so distinct CDR3 sequences; roughly 30% were seen once. The source was PBMCs, collected before TCRalphabeta/CD19-depleted stem cell transplant. The receptors originated from a boy in the first two years of life with Wiskott-Aldrich syndrome, due to receive a stem cell transplant. Each CDR3 is given with its conserved first and last residue.

cdr3_length: 17
v_call: TRBV5-1
cdr3_aa: CASSLLKGGSGANVLTF

cdr3_length: 11
v_call: TRBV7-9
cdr3_aa: CASSLTEKLFF

cdr3_length: 13
v_call: TRBV6-1
cdr3_aa: CASRDSYNSPLHF

cdr3_length: 15
v_call: TRBV30
cdr3_aa: CAWSYLRKRDSPLHF

cdr3_length: 13
v_call: TRBV7-3
cdr3_aa: CASSLQAGIEQFF

cdr3_length: 14
v_call: TRBV7-9
cdr3_aa: CASSLGVSNTEAFF

cdr3_length: 13
v_call: TRBV20-1
cdr3_aa: CSARKGLGYEQYF

cdr3_length: 15
v_call: TRBV10-1
cdr3_aa: CASSSHSGSVNEQFF

cdr3_length: 17
v_call: TRBV30
cdr3_aa: CAWSETGPGYSNQPQHF

cdr3_length: 14
v_call: TRBV14
cdr3_aa: CASSQDRHEETQYF

cdr3_length: 19
v_call: TRBV4-1
cdr3_aa: CASSQESGVPEPPYNEQFF

cdr3_length: 14
v_call: TRBV12-3/TRBV12-4
cdr3_aa: CASSLGASGNTIYF

cdr3_length: 14
v_call: TRBV12-3/TRBV12-4
cdr3_aa: CASSYQTGLRVAFF

cdr3_length: 13
v_call: TRBV12-3/TRBV12-4
cdr3_aa: CASRRQVGSEAFF

cdr3_length: 12
v_call: TRBV6-6
cdr3_aa: CASSYLTVEQFF

cdr3_length: 16
v_call: TRBV4-1
cdr3_aa: CASSHTGTSGSWEQFF

cdr3_length: 15
v_call: TRBV7-2
cdr3_aa: CASSFRRGLANEQFF

cdr3_length: 14
v_call: TRBV28
cdr3_aa: CASSLGSREETQYF

cdr3_length: 17
v_call: TRBV12-3/TRBV12-4
cdr3_aa: CASSTNHRDRSNQPQHF

cdr3_length: 13
v_call: TRBV5-1
cdr3_aa: CASSLWGTDEQFF

cdr3_length: 14
v_call: TRBV12-3/TRBV12-4
cdr3_aa: CASSGQGAKKTQYF